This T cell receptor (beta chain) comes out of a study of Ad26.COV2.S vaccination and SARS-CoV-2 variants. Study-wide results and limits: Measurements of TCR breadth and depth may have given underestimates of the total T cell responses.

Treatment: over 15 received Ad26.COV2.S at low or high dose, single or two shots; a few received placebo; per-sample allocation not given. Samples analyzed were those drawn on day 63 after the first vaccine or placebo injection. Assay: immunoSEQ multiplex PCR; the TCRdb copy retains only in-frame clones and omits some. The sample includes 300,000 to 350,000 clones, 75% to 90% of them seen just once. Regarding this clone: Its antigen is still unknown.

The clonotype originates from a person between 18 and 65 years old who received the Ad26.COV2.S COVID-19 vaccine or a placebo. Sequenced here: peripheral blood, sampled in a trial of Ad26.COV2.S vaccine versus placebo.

DNA for the CDR3: TGTGCCAGCAGTAATGGGCAGGGGAGTCAGCCCCAGCATTTT. Its translation: CASSNGQGSQPQHF. The V gene is TRBV2, the J gene TRBJ1-5, with D maybe TRBD1 (6 bases). V dropped 5 bases and J dropped 6 bases, with 14 bases sitting between them. CDR1 and CDR2 from the germline V gene are SNHLY and FYNNEI. This CDR3 is built from 14 residues.